The clone carrying this T cell receptor beta chain came up once. Its antigen is undetermined. The data originate from a study of shared clonotypes between healthy human individuals. Study-level background: The cohort had two women and a few men, ages 18 to 49.

Study conclusions and caveats: There were few donors, and this limited the genetic and exposure-history diversity represented.

Here immunoSEQ multiplex PCR was the method, and the copy in TCRdb shows in-frame clones only, minus some. The sample shows approximately 1,000,000 clones, around 82% of them seen only once. The CDR3 is 16 amino acids. V was clipped by 5 bases and J by 2 bases, with 15 bases between them. The germline CDR1 and CDR2 sequences are SGHVS and FNYEAQ. This clonotype originated in a man aged 18 to 35 in good health. Some clones in this sample may be carry-over from other donors' samples. Sequencing input: memory CD4+ T cells from PBMCs. The sample's subset: CD45RA-negative fraction. The V gene is TRBV7-6, the J gene TRBJ2-2; possible D gene TRBD2, 5 bases. The CDR3 region has the DNA TGTGCCAGCAGCCCGACACTACTAGTAAACACCGGGGAGCTGTTTTTT. Its translation: CASSPTLLVNTGELFF.